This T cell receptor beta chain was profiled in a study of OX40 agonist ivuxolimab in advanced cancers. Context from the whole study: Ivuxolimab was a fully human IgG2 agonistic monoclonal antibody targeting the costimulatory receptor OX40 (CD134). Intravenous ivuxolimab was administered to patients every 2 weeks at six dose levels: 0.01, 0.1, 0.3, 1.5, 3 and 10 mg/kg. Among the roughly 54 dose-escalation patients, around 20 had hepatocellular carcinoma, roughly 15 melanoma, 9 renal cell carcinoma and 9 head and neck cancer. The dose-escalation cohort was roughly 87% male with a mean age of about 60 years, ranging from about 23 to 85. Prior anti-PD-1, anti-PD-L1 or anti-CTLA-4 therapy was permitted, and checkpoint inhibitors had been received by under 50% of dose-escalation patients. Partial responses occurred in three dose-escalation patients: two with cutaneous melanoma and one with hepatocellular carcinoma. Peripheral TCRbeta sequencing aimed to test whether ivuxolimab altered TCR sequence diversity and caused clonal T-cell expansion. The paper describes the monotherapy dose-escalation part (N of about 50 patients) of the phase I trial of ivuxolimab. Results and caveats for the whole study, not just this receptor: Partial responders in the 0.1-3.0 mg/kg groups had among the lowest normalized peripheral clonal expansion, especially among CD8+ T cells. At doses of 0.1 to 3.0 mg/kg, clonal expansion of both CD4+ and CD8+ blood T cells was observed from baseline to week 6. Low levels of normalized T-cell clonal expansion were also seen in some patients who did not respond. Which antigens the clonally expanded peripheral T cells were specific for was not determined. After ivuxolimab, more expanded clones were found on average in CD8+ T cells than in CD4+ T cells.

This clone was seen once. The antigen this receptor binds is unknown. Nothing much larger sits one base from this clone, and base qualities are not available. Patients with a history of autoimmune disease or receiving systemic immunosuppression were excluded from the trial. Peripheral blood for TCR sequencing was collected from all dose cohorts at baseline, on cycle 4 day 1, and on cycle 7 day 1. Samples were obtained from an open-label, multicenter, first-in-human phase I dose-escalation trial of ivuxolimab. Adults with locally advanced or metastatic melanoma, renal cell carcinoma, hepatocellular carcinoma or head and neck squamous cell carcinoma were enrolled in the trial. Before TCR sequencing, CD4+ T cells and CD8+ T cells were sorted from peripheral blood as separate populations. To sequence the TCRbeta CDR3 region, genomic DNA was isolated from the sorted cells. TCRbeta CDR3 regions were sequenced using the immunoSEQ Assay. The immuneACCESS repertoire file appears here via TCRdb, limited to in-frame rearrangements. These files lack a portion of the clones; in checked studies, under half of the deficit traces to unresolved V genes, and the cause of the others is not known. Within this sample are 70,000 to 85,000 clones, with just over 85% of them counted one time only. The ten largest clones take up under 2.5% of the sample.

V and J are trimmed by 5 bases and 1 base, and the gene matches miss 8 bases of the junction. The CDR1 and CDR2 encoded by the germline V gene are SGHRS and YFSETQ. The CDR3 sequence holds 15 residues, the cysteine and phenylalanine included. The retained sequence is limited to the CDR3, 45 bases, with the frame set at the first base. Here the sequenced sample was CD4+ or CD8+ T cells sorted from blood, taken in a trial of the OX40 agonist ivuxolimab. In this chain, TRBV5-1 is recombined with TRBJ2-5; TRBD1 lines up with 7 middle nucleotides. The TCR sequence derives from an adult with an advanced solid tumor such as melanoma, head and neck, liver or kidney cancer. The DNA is TGCGCCAGCAGACCCACAGGGGCTCTCCAAGAGACCCAGTACTTC. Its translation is CASRPTGALQETQYF.